This T cell receptor (beta chain) comes out of a study of shared clonotypes between healthy human individuals. Study-wide points: It was the few donors that limited the genetic and exposure-history diversity represented. An expected dependence of interdonor clonotype sharing on sequencing depth was noted. Non-shared clonotypes showed lower generation probabilities than clonotypes common to all four donors.

Sorted-subset replicate PCRs used roughly 210 ng of genomic DNA. This amount corresponded to about 30,000 T cell genomes. TCRdb's table, derived via immunoSEQ multiplex PCR, lists solely in-frame clones and lacks some. This sample has some 2,000,000 clones, with 85% to 95% found just once. Germline V gene sequence: CDR1 MNHEY, CDR2 SVGAGI. Trimming shortened V by 0 bases and J by 5 bases, and 11 bases separated the two germline ends. The CDR3 loop spans 16 amino acids. Regarding this clone: What it recognizes is unknown.

This receptor was taken from a young man in good health. The V gene is TRBV6-5, the J gene TRBJ2-6; D possibly corresponds to TRBD2 (7 bases). Sequenced sample: naive CD4+ T cells sorted from blood. Indicated subset: CD45RA+ positively selected. CDR3 residues: CASSYSGGLRANVLTF. CDR3 bases: TGTGCCAGCAGTTACTCGGGGGGGCTTAGGGCCAACGTCCTGACTTTC.